Shown below are 26 T cell receptor beta chains from a single sample sequenced in a study of vaccination effects on CD4 cells after COVID-19. These receptors' targets are unknown. Following 10 days of culture, CD4+ T cells were isolated. Either the BNT162b2 or mRNA-1273 vaccine was given to participants in two doses. Profiling relied on immunoSEQ multiplex PCR, and the TCRdb table lists in-frame clones only, not all of them. The data show about 73,000 clones, roughly 73% seen once. This specimen was CD4+ T cells from PBMCs cultured without peptide, taken after COVID-19 vaccination. The receptors originated from a human donor who received a COVID-19 vaccine.

The V call is TRBV6-4, the J call TRBJ2-4; D remains ambiguous. This CDR3 has 13 residues. V dropped 0 bases and J dropped 7 bases, with 7 bases sitting between them. CDR1 MRHNA and CDR2 SNTAGT come from the germline V gene. In DNA form, the CDR3 reads TGTGCCAGCAGTGACTCCTTGGGGAACATTCAGTACTTC. Translated: CASSDSLGNIQYF.

This chain links TRBV7-2 with TRBJ1-6; TRBD1 aligns across 7 bases. The V gene end was trimmed by 2 bases and the J gene end by 3 bases; junction bases not matched to a gene: 1. Germline values: CDR1 SGHTA, CDR2 FQGNSA. The CDR3 totals 15 residues. CDR3 coding DNA: TGTGCCAGCAGCTTACAGGGGGACTATAATTCACCCCTCCACTTT. Protein sequence: CASSLQGDYNSPLHF.

This clone was recorded once. This chain links TRBV12-3 or TRBV12-4 with TRBJ2-2; D gene unclear. V shed 5 bases and J shed 7 bases, with 8 bases lying between them. The CDR3 loop spans 12 amino acids. CDR3: CASSRDSGELFF. Written as DNA, the CDR3 is TGTGCCAGCAGTAGGGATAGCGGGGAGCTGTTTTTT.

The chain joins TRBV18 to TRBJ2-1; the D gene is possibly TRBD2 (6 bases). V lost 2 bases to trimming and J lost 13 bases, with 15 bases between them. Germline-derived CDR1 and CDR2 are KGHSH and LQKENI. The CDR3 runs to 13 residues. The CDR3 DNA follows: TGTGCCAGCTCACCAAGTAGCGGCAGGGTTCAGTTCTTC. Its translation: CASSPSSGRVQFF.

The gene calls are TRBV28 and TRBJ1-1, with D tentatively TRBD1 (5 bases). The germline V and J ends were trimmed by 3 bases and 6 bases, with 14 bases remaining between them. The CDR3 is made up of 14 amino acids. Germline V gene sequence: CDR1 MDHEN, CDR2 SYDVKM. The CDR3 sequence: CASSLGGNSSEAFF. CDR3 nucleotide sequence: TGTGCCAGCAGTTTGGGGGGGAATAGCTCTGAAGCTTTCTTT.

The CDR3 DNA reads as TGTGCCAGCAGCCCCACACAGGGGTTCACCGGGGAGCTGTTTTTT. Protein product: CASSPTQGFTGELFF. V is TRBV6-2 or TRBV6-3 and J is TRBJ2-2; 7 bases are a match to TRBD1. CDR1 is MNHEY, CDR2 SVGEGT, per germline. V lost 6 bases, J lost 4 bases, and 8 bases stayed unmatched. The CDR3 is made up of 15 amino acids.

The chain couples TRBV6-1 to TRBJ1-2; 7 bases fit TRBD1. The CDR3 contains 14 residues. Germline V gives CDR1 MNHNS, CDR2 SASEGT. The V gene end was trimmed by 2 bases and the J gene end by 8 bases; junction bases not matched to a gene: 8. The CDR3 DNA follows: TGTGCCAGCAGTGAACCGGGACAGTCGGAAGGCTACACCTTC. Its translation: CASSEPGQSEGYTF.

The rearrangement uses TRBV24-1 and TRBJ2-1; TRBD1 matches at 8 bases. CDR3 length: 15 residues. The trim removed 5 bases at V and 9 bases at J, leaving 11 bases unmatched. Germline V lookup: CDR1 KGHDR, CDR2 SFDVKD. The CDR3: CATSVLGQGFSEQFF. For the CDR3, the DNA is TGTGCCACCAGTGTCCTCGGACAGGGATTCTCTGAGCAGTTCTTC.

The chain has TRBV6-5 and TRBJ1-6; D may be TRBD1 (5 bases). This CDR3 has 13 amino acids. The V gene lost 7 bases and the J gene lost 10 bases, with 14 bases spanning the gap. CDR1 MNHEY and CDR2 SVGAGI come from the germline V gene. The CDR3 DNA follows: TGTGCCAGCAAGCAGGGTTCGGGGTCACCCCTCCACTTT. It yields the protein CASKQGSGSPLHF.

The rearrangement uses TRBV15 and TRBJ1-6; D might be TRBD1 (6 bases). CDR1 and CDR2 (germline): LNHNV, YYDKDF (reference sequence). Deletions cut 3 bases from V and 3 bases from J, with 12 bases between. The CDR3 loop spans 16 amino acids. DNA for the CDR3: TGTGCCACCAGCAGTGGAACAGGGTTCTATAATTCACCCCTCCACTTT. This codes for CATSSGTGFYNSPLHF.

V usage is TRBV9 and J usage is TRBJ2-1; 12 nucleotides match TRBD2. Germline values: CDR1 SGDLS, CDR2 YYNGEE. The V segment lost 3 bases and the J segment 7 bases; nucleotides outside the gene matches: 5. The CDR3 sequence is 15 residues long. The DNA for the CDR3 is TGTGCCAGCAGCGGGTGGACTAGCGGGGTGAATGAGCAGTTCTTC. Amino acid sequence: CASSGWTSGVNEQFF.

The chain couples TRBV7-2 to TRBJ2-5; 7 nucleotides agree with TRBD1. There are 14 residues in the CDR3. Germline lookup yields CDR1 SGHTA and CDR2 FQGNSA. V lost 3 bases to trimming and J lost 3 bases; unmatched junction nucleotides: 4. CDR3 protein: CASSFGTAKETQYF. The CDR3 DNA follows: TGTGCCAGCAGCTTCGGGACAGCAAAAGAGACCCAGTACTTC.

The chain is built from TRBV23-1 and TRBJ2-2; possibly TRBD2 for D (6 bases). TRBV23-1 is annotated as an ORF whose role is uncertain. The germline V and J ends were trimmed by 4 bases and 4 bases, with 10 bases remaining between them. The CDR3 is 14 residues long. The CDR3 spells CASSRKGGTGELFF. Written as DNA, the CDR3 is TGCGCCAGCAGTCGGAAGGGAGGCACCGGGGAGCTGTTTTTT.

The chain employs TRBV28 and TRBJ1-1; no reliable D call. The CDR3 length is 12 residues. Trimming took off 5 bases at V and 5 bases at J, with 9 bases between the two ends. CDR1 and CDR2 (germline): MDHEN, SYDVKM. Here the CDR3 DNA reads TGTGCCAGCAGTGCAGTGGGGACTGAAGCTTTCTTT. Amino acids: CASSAVGTEAFF.

The chain joins TRBV5-4 to TRBJ1-1, with unresolved D. CDR3 length: 14 residues. In germline, CDR1 is SGHNT, CDR2 YYREEE (reference sequence). The germline V and J ends were trimmed by 0 bases and 6 bases, with 12 bases remaining between them. In DNA form, the CDR3 reads TGTGCCAGCAGCTTGGTCGGGGAGGGCGCTGAAGCTTTCTTT. Encoded protein: CASSLVGEGAEAFF.

The rearrangement uses TRBV18 and TRBJ1-5; weak D call: TRBD1 (5 bases). The CDR3 consists of 17 residues. Germline-derived CDR1 and CDR2 are KGHSH and LQKENI. The germline V and J ends were trimmed by 3 bases and 0 bases, with 15 bases remaining between them. The CDR3 loop reads CASSPRALGGSNQPQHF. The CDR3 bases are TGTGCCAGCTCACCCCGAGCACTTGGGGGTAGCAATCAGCCCCAGCATTTT.

This clone was counted between two and nine times. The chain carries TRBV6-6 and TRBJ1-2; D unclear. The length of the CDR3 is 13 residues. V was pared by 6 bases and J by 3 bases, with 11 bases between. Germline assignment: CDR1 MNHNY and CDR2 SVGAGI (reference sequence). CDR3 amino acids: CASSRIDYYGYTF. The CDR3, as DNA: TGTGCCAGCAGCCGGATTGACTACTATGGCTACACCTTC.

There are a few counts of this clone. The V gene is TRBV2, the J gene TRBJ2-3; possible D gene TRBD2, 7 bases. Germline V gene data show CDR1 as SNHLY and CDR2 as FYNNEI. V lost 5 bases and J lost 2, with 8 bases in between. CDR3 size: 13 residues. This chain's CDR3 is CASSRGATDTQYF. The DNA for the CDR3 is TGTGCCAGCAGTCGGGGGGCCACAGATACGCAGTATTTT. Supplemented by reference TRBV2 and TRBJ2-3, the full variable domain reads EPEVTQTPSHQVTQMGQEVILRCVPISNHLYFYWYRQILGQKVEFLVSFYNNEISEKSEIFDDQFSVERPDGSNFTLKIRSTKLEDSAMYFCASSRGATDTQYFGPGTRLTVL.

Here the CDR3 reads CASITGDSPLHF. In DNA form, the CDR3 reads TGTGCCAGCATCACGGGGGATTCACCCCTCCACTTT. This chain joins TRBV6-6 and TRBJ1-6; maybe TRBD1 (5 bases). CDR1 MNHNY and CDR2 SVGAGI come from the germline V gene (reference sequence). The CDR3 has 12 amino acids. V gave up 7 bases and J gave up 8 bases, with 9 bases separating them.

The chain recombines TRBV7-9 with TRBJ1-1; D uncertain. Trimming removed 5 bases from V and 1 base from J, with 8 bases in between. CDR3 size: 13 residues. Germline-derived CDR1 and CDR2 are SEHNR and FQNEAQ (reference sequence). The CDR3 region is CASSPGRNTEAFF. The CDR3 bases are TGTGCCAGCAGCCCTGGGAGGAACACTGAAGCTTTCTTT.

This clone was recorded a few times. The chain joins TRBV5-1 to TRBJ2-7; D remains ambiguous. Trimming removed 0 bases at V and 0 bases at J, with 10 bases between. This CDR3 comprises 15 residues. CDR1 and CDR2 (germline): SGHRS, YFSETQ. The CDR3 here is CASSLAPDGSYEQYV. Here the CDR3 DNA reads TGCGCCAGCAGCTTGGCTCCAGATGGCTCCTACGAGCAGTACGTC.

The genes are TRBV18 and TRBJ2-5, with D maybe TRBD2 (6 bases). V was clipped by 3 bases and J by 5 bases, with 13 bases between them. From germline, CDR1 is KGHSH and CDR2 LQKENI. The CDR3 extends over 14 amino acids. The CDR3 loop is CASSPFGGLETQYF. CDR3 nucleotides: TGTGCCAGCTCACCGTTTGGGGGGTTGGAGACCCAGTACTTC.

This chain links TRBV28 with TRBJ2-1; D call uncertain. Trimming left V 3 bases short and J 5 bases short, with 5 bases between. Germline V gives CDR1 MDHEN, CDR2 SYDVKM. CDR3 length equals 12 residues. The CDR3 region is CASSLGHNEQFF. The CDR3 region has the DNA TGTGCCAGCAGTTTGGGCCACAATGAGCAGTTCTTC.

The rearrangement links TRBV30 to TRBJ1-6, with TRBD1 identical over 7 bases. Germline V gene lookup returns CDR1 GTSNPN and CDR2 SVGIG (reference sequence). CDR3 length: 14 residues. The J segment lost 7 bases and the V segment lost 6 bases, leaving 9 bases of the junction unmatched. CDR3 residues: CACIPGQKNSPLHF. The CDR3 nucleotides read TGTGCCTGTATACCGGGACAGAAAAATTCACCCCTCCACTTT.

Only a few counts were recorded for this clone. The V gene is TRBV5-6, the J gene TRBJ1-6; TRBD1 might be the D (5 bases). The CDR3 spans 17 residues. From germline, CDR1 is SGHDT and CDR2 YYEEEE. The V and J ends lost 3 bases and 8 bases respectively, with 21 bases between them. CDR3 coding DNA: TGTGCCAGCAGCTCCTTGGAGGGACGATTGGGGGATTCACCCCTCCACTTT. As protein: CASSSLEGRLGDSPLHF. The whole variable domain, filled in from reference TRBV5-6 and TRBJ1-6, reads DAGVTQSPTHLIKTRGQQVTLRCSPKSGHDTVSWYQQALGQGPQFIFQYYEEEERQRGNFPDRFSGHQFPNYSSELNVNALLLGDSALYLCASSSLEGRLGDSPLHFGNGTRLTVT.

This chain links TRBV11-1 with TRBJ2-1; possible D gene TRBD2, 6 bases. This CDR3 has 14 residues. CDR1 SGHAT and CDR2 FQDESV come from the germline V gene (reference sequence). The germline V and J ends were trimmed by 0 bases and 9 bases, with 12 bases remaining between them. The CDR3 loop is CASSLARTSPEQFF. The CDR3 DNA reads as TGTGCCAGCAGCTTAGCTCGCACTAGCCCTGAGCAGTTCTTC.